These 21 T cell receptor beta chains were sequenced from one sample in a study of blood T cell repertoires in COVID-19. Method: immunoSEQ multiplex PCR; TCRdb's copy keeps in-frame clones and lacks some. The repertoire has some 300,000 clones, approximately 86% of them found once; the top ten carry around 1.2%. The material sequenced was peripheral blood. The receptors derive from a man between 65 and 85 years old with acute or convalescent COVID-19.

The chain carries TRBV11-3 and TRBJ1-1; possible D gene TRBD1, 5 bases. The CDR3 sequence is 14 residues long. V gave up 5 bases and J gave up 1 base, with 11 bases separating them. Per the germline V gene, CDR1 is SGHNT and CDR2 is YENEEA. This CDR3 is CASSLGHPNTEAFF. DNA of the CDR3: TGTGCCAGCAGCCTCGGACACCCGAACACTGAAGCTTTCTTT.

The CDR3 loop reads CASSTLQGVLGYTF. CDR3 nucleotide sequence: TGTGCCAGCAGCACTTTACAGGGTGTCCTTGGCTACACCTTC. The chain employs TRBV11-2 and TRBJ1-2; possibly TRBD1 for D (6 bases). Per germline, CDR1 SGHAT and CDR2 FQNNGV. The V end lost 5 bases, the J end lost 7 bases, and 17 bases lay between the germline ends. This CDR3 comprises 14 residues.

This chain joins TRBV18 and TRBJ2-1; D gene unclear. Germline assignment: CDR1 KGHSH and CDR2 LQKENI. The CDR3 contains 12 residues. V shed 4 bases and J shed 9 bases, with 10 bases lying between them. CDR3 residues: CASSRTRSEQFF. CDR3 nucleotide sequence: TGTGCCAGCTCACGTACGAGGAGTGAGCAGTTCTTC. Full variable domain (rest looked up from reference TRBV18 and TRBJ2-1): NAGVMQNPRHLVRRRGQEARLRCSPMKGHSHVYWYRQLPEEGLKFMVYLQKENIIDESGMPKERFSAEFPKEGPSILRIQQVVRGDSAAYFCASSRTRSEQFFGPGTRLTVL.

This sequence joins TRBV30 and TRBJ1-5; D gene unclear. Trimming left V 4 bases short and J 11 bases short, with 21 bases between. The length of the CDR3 is 14 residues. Germline values: CDR1 GTSNPN, CDR2 SVGIG (reference sequence). CDR3 residues: CAWNYEGHRSAQHF. CDR3 bases: TGTGCCTGGAATTATGAGGGCCACCGATCAGCCCAGCATTTT.

The chain combines TRBV18 with TRBJ2-7; D possibly corresponds to TRBD2 (7 bases). The germline V gene has CDR1 KGHSH and CDR2 LQKENI. The CDR3 is 14 amino acids. V was shortened by 3 bases and J by 2 bases, with 11 bases between the two germline ends. CDR3 bases: TGTGCCAGCTCACCGGGGAGGGGGACCTACGAGCAGTACTTC. Translated: CASSPGRGTYEQYF.

The rearrangement joins TRBV30 to TRBJ1-2; D is possibly TRBD1 (5 bases). The germline gives CDR1 GTSNPN, CDR2 SVGIG (reference sequence). Trimming removed 6 bases from V and 4 bases from J, with 15 bases in between. The CDR3 spans 13 residues. The CDR3 region is CACALGRGYGYTF. The CDR3 nucleotides are TGTGCCTGCGCATTGGGGCGAGGCTATGGCTACACCTTC.

The chain is built from TRBV14 and TRBJ1-1; tentatively, D is TRBD1 (5 bases). The CDR3 loop spans 14 amino acids. Germline V gives CDR1 SGHDN, CDR2 FVKESK. V lost 7 bases, J lost 0 bases, and 12 bases lay in between. The CDR3 here is CASTSGTVNTEAFF. Here the CDR3 DNA reads TGTGCCAGCACCTCCGGGACTGTGAACACTGAAGCTTTCTTT.

This clone was seen only a few times. This chain connects TRBV27 to TRBJ2-4; TRBD1 matches at 7 bases. In germline, CDR1 is MNHEY, CDR2 SMNVEV (reference sequence). The length of the CDR3 is 16 residues. V shed 3 bases, J shed 1 base, and the junction held 6 bases outside the gene matches. The CDR3 here is CASSFGTALAKNIQYF. CDR3 nucleotide sequence: TGTGCCAGCAGTTTTGGGACAGCTCTGGCCAAAAACATTCAGTACTTC.

V gene TRBV28 combines with J gene TRBJ2-1, with a possible D match to TRBD2 (12 bases). CDR3 length: 17 amino acids. Trimming shortened V by 8 bases and J by 3 bases, and 23 bases separated the two germline ends. CDR1 is MDHEN and CDR2 is SYDVKM in the germline V gene. The CDR3 reads CASGGTGGLAGYNEQFF. CDR3 sequence (DNA): TGTGCCAGCGGGGGGACAGGGGGACTAGCGGGCTACAATGAGCAGTTCTTC.

The gene calls are TRBV28 and TRBJ1-3; maybe TRBD1 (6 bases). V was shortened by 2 bases and J by 0 bases, with 14 bases between the two germline ends. The CDR3 consists of 17 residues. CDR1 and CDR2 (germline): MDHEN, SYDVKM. CDR3 coding DNA: TGTGCCAGCAGTTTAGCGGGGGGCTTCTTCTCTGGAAACACCATATATTTT. Translating it yields CASSLAGGFFSGNTIYF. The full variable domain, with the rest looked up from reference TRBV28 and TRBJ1-3, is DVKVTQSSRYLVKRTGEKVFLECVQDMDHENMFWYRQDPGLGLRLIYFSYDVKMKEKGDIPEGYSVSREKKERFSLILESASTNQTSMYLCASSLAGGFFSGNTIYFGEGSWLTVV.

The V and J genes are TRBV5-4 and TRBJ2-7, with D perhaps TRBD2 (5 bases). V was pared by 4 bases and J by 5 bases, with 19 bases between. From germline, CDR1 is SGHNT and CDR2 YYREEE (reference sequence). The CDR3 sequence is 15 residues long. CDR3 sequence: CASSPARTGAHEQYF. The CDR3 region has the DNA TGTGCCAGCAGCCCGGCCCGGACTGGAGCCCACGAGCAGTACTTC.

This chain links TRBV19 with TRBJ2-5; perhaps TRBD1 as D (6 bases). The CDR3 spans 15 residues. V lost 3 bases to trimming and J lost 2 bases, with 13 bases between them. CDR1 and CDR2 from the germline V gene are LNHDA and SQIVND (reference sequence). This chain's CDR3 is CASSMDSYPQETQYF. For the CDR3, the DNA is TGTGCCAGTAGTATGGACAGTTATCCACAAGAGACCCAGTACTTC.

The rearrangement joins TRBV19 to TRBJ1-1; 8 bases are a match to TRBD1. Germline V gene sequence: CDR1 LNHDA, CDR2 SQIVND (reference sequence). This CDR3 spans 13 amino acids. Trimming at V came to 7 bases and at J to 5 bases, leaving 6 bases not matched to a gene. The CDR3 DNA is TGTGCCAGTATCAACAGGGGGGGAACTGAAGCTTTCTTT. Amino acid sequence: CASINRGGTEAFF.

The chain has TRBV6-5 and TRBJ2-1, with D maybe TRBD1 (5 bases). The CDR3 loop spans 13 amino acids. Germline V CDR1 and CDR2: MNHEY, SVGAGI. V lost 6 bases and J 8 bases, leaving 14 bases between the germline ends. CDR3 in amino acids: CASRHQGTHEQFF. The DNA for the CDR3 is TGTGCCAGCAGACACCAGGGTACCCATGAGCAGTTCTTC.

This clone was recorded only once. The CDR3 reads CASSQDLNSGRGYIQYF. The CDR3 region has the DNA TGCGCCAGCAGCCAAGACCTCAATAGCGGGAGAGGGTACATTCAGTACTTC. The chain links TRBV4-3 to TRBJ2-4; 9 positions agree with TRBD2. The length of the CDR3 is 17 residues. Germline values: CDR1 LGHNA, CDR2 YSLEER. J lost 8 bases, V lost 0 bases, and 11 bases had no gene match.

The chain recombines TRBV7-9 with TRBJ2-5; 7 positions agree with TRBD2. Germline CDR1 reads SEHNR; CDR2 reads FQNEAQ (reference sequence). J gave up 3 bases and V 3 bases, and 10 bases lay outside the gene matches. The CDR3 is 16 residues long. Here the CDR3 reads CASSFTIGEGEETQYF. CDR3 in DNA: TGTGCCAGCAGCTTTACTATTGGGGAGGGTGAAGAGACCCAGTACTTC.

This chain joins TRBV27 and TRBJ1-4, with a weak D call TRBD1 (6 bases). The CDR3 totals 13 residues. CDR1 is MNHEY and CDR2 is SMNVEV in the germline V gene (reference sequence). Trimming stripped 3 bases from V and 7 bases from J, with 9 bases between. DNA for the CDR3: TGTGCCAGCAGTTTCAGGGGCAGTGAAAAACTGTTTTTT. Translation: CASSFRGSEKLFF. The whole variable domain, remainder taken from reference TRBV27 and TRBJ1-4, is EAQVTQNPRYLITVTGKKLTVTCSQNMNHEYMSWYRQDPGLGLRQIYYSMNVEVTDKGDVPEGYKVSRKEKRNFPLILESPSPNQTSLYFCASSFRGSEKLFFGSGTQLSVL.

The J gene is TRBJ2-1, the V gene TRBV29-1, with 8 bases identical to TRBD1. Germline V gives CDR1 SQVTM, CDR2 ANQGSEA. Trimming at V came to 6 bases and at J to 6 bases, leaving 10 bases not matched to a gene. The CDR3 is made up of 14 amino acids. CDR3 residues: CSVVGQGASNEQFF. CDR3 DNA sequence: TGCAGCGTAGTCGGACAGGGAGCTAGCAATGAGCAGTTCTTC.

V usage is TRBV30 and J usage is TRBJ1-5; TRBD1 is a possible D gene (6 bases). Trimming pared 2 bases from V and 3 bases from J, leaving 17 bases between. The CDR3 consists of 16 residues. In germline, CDR1 is GTSNPN, CDR2 SVGIG (reference sequence). CDR3 sequence reads: CAWSSRGISTNQPQHF. DNA for the CDR3: TGTGCCTGGAGTTCGAGGGGGATCTCTACCAATCAGCCCCAGCATTTT.

This clone appeared a few times. The chain is built from TRBV3-1 (or the pseudogene TRBV3-2) and TRBJ1-4; 8 nucleotides match TRBD1. The germline V gene encodes CDR1 LGHDT and CDR2 YNNKEL (reference sequence). Trimming at V came to 5 bases and at J to 7 bases, leaving 6 bases not matched to a gene. This CDR3 has 14 residues. In DNA form, the CDR3 reads TGTGCCAGCAGCTGGACAGGGTGGGGTGAAAAACTGTTTTTT. It codes for CASSWTGWGEKLFF.

CDR3 in DNA: TGTGCCAGCAGCCGTGACAGGGGGAACGGAAACACCATATATTTT. Amino acid sequence: CASSRDRGNGNTIYF. This chain uses TRBV5-4 with TRBJ1-3, with TRBD1 matching 9 bases. In germline, CDR1 is SGHNT, CDR2 YYREEE (reference sequence). With 4 bases clipped from V and 4 bases from J, the junction kept 6 bases outside the gene matches. The CDR3 length is 15 residues. Filled out from reference TRBV5-4 and TRBJ1-3, the complete variable domain reads ETGVTQSPTHLIKTRGQQVTLRCSSQSGHNTVSWYQQALGQGPQFIFQYYREEENGRGNFPPRFSGLQFPNYSSELNVNALELDDSALYLCASSRDRGNGNTIYFGEGSWLTVV.